This TCR beta chain was sequenced in a study of blood T cell repertoires in COVID-19. About the research overall: From the United States, Italy and Spain came samples of acute and convalescent COVID-19.

This CDR3 has 10 residues. V lost 11 bases and J lost 4; bases outside the gene matches: 0. Germline V gene lookup returns CDR1 MDHEN and CDR2 SYDVKM. Per the original data handling: Amplification of reference gene primers was used by the study to estimate nucleated cell counts. Sequenced by immunoSEQ multiplex PCR; TCRdb stores in-frame clones only, minus some. The V and J calls and clone size were taken over from that table, and D and trimming were inferred from the DNA. The sample holds roughly 360,000 clones, roughly 87% seen once. Participants' reported clinical history set cohort assignment. Sequencing was performed on PBMCs or T cells enriched from blood (not recorded which). The clonotype originates from a woman in her 50s who had recovered from COVID-19. The chain employs TRBV28 and TRBJ1-2; 8 bases map to TRBD1. The CDR3 spells CADRGYGYTF. The CDR3 coding sequence is TGTGCCGACAGGGGCTATGGCTACACCTTC.